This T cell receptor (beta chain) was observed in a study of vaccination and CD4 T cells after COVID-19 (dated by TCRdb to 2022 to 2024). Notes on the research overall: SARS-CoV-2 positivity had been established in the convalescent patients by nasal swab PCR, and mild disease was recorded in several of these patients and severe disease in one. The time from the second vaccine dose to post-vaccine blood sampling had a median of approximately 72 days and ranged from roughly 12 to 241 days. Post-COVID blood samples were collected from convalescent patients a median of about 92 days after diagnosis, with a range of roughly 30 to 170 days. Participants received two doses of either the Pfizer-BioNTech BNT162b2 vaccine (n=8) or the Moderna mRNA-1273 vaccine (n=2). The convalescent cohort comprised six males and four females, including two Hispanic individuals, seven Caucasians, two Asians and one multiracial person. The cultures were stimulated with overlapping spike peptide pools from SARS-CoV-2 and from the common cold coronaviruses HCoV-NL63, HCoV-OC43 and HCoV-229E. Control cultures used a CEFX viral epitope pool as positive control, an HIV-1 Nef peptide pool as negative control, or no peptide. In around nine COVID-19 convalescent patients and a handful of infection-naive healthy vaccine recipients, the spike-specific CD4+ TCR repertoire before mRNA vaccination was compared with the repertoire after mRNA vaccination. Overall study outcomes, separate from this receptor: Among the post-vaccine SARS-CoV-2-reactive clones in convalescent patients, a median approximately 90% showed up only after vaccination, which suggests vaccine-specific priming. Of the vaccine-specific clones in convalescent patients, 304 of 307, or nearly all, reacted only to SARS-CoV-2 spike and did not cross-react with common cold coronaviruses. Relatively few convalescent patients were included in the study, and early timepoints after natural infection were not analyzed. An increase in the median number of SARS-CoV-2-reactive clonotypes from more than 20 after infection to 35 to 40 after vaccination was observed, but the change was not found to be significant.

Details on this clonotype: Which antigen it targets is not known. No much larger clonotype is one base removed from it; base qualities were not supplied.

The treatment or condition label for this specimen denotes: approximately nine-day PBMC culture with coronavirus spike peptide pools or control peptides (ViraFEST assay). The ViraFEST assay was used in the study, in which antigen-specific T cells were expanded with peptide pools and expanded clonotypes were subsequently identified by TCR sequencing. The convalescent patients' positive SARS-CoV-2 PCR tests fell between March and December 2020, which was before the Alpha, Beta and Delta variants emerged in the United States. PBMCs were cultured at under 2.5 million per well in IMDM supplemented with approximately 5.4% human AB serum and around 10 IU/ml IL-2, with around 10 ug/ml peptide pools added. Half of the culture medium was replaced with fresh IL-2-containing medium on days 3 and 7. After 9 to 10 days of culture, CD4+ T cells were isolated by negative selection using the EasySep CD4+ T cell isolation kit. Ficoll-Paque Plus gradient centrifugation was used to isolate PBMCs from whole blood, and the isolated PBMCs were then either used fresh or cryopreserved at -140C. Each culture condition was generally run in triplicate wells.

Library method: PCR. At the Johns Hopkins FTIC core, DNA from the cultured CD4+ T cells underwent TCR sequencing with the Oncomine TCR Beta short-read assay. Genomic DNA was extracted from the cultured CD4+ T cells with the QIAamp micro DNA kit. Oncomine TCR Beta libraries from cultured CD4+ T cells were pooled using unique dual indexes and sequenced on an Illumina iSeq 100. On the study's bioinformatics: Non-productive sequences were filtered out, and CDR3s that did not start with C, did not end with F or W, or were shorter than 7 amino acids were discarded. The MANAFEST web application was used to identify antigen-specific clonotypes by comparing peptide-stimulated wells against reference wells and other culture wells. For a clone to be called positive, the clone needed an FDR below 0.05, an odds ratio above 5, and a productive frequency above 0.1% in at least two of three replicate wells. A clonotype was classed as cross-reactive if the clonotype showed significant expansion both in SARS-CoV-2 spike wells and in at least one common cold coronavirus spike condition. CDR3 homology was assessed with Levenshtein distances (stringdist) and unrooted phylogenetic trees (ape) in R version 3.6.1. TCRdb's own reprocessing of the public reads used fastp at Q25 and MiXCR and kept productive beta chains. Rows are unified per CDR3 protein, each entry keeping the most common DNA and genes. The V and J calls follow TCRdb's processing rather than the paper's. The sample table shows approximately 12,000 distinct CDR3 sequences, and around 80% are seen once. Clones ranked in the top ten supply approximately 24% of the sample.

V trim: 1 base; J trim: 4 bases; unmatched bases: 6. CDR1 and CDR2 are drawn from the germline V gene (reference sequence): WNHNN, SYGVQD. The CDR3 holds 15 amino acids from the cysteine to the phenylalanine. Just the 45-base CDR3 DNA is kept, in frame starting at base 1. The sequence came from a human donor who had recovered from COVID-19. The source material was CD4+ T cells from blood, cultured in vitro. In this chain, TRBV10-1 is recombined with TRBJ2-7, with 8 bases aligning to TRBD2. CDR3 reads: CASSEFGASGYEQYF. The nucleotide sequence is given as TGCGCCAGCAGTGAGTTCGGTGCTAGCGGGTACGAGCAGTACTTC.